The 20 T cell receptor beta chains below were found in one sample sequenced in a study of blood T cell repertoires in COVID-19. Assay: immunoSEQ multiplex PCR; the TCRdb copy retains only in-frame clones and omits some. The sample lists 45,000 or so clones, approximately 90% occurring once. The sequencing input was peripheral blood. The source of these receptors is a man in his forties or fifties with active COVID-19.

The gene calls are TRBV2 and TRBJ2-1; D gene ambiguous. V was clipped by 8 bases and J by 0 bases, with 11 bases between them. Germline V gene sequence: CDR1 SNHLY, CDR2 FYNNEI. This CDR3 is built from 14 residues. CDR3 nucleotide sequence: TGTGCCAGCCGATACTCGAGCTCCTACAATGAGCAGTTCTTC. This translates into CASRYSSSYNEQFF.

The chain joins TRBV21-1 to TRBJ2-1; the D call in the table, TRBD2, was not verified against the DNA. TRBV21-1 is a documented pseudogene. The CDR3 length is 16 residues. In DNA, the CDR3 is TGTGCCAGCGACCCCAAGGGCGGGAGGAGTGACAATGAGCAGTTCTTC. It is translated as CASDPKGGRSDNEQFF.

The rearrangement uses TRBV5-1 and TRBJ1-2, with D uncertain. V was cut by 1 base and J by 8 bases, with 9 bases left in between. The germline gives CDR1 SGHRS, CDR2 YFSETQ. The CDR3 covers 12 residues. CDR3: CASSLIGSGYTF. The CDR3 bases are TGCGCCAGCAGCTTGATCGGGAGCGGCTACACCTTC.

This rearrangement joins TRBV28 to TRBJ1-2, with D maybe TRBD1 (6 bases). CDR1 and CDR2 (germline): MDHEN, SYDVKM. This CDR3 spans 12 amino acids. The V gene lost 3 bases and the J gene lost 5 bases, with 7 bases spanning the gap. The CDR3 protein is CASSFRGYGYTF. CDR3 sequence (DNA): TGTGCCAGCAGTTTTAGGGGGTATGGCTACACCTTC.

The chain recombines TRBV7-3 with TRBJ2-1; the match to TRBD2 covers 10 bases. From germline, CDR1 is SGHTA and CDR2 FQGTGA. CDR3 length: 17 residues. Trimming took 5 bases from V and 3 from J; bases not matched to a gene: 10. In DNA form, the CDR3 reads TGTGCCAGCAGCCCAAGCATAGCGGGAGGAGACTACAATGAGCAGTTCTTC. This codes for CASSPSIAGGDYNEQFF.

The chain combines TRBV3-1 (or the pseudogene TRBV3-2) with TRBJ2-3; TRBD2 matches 14 bases. The CDR3 sequence is 18 residues long. V dropped 4 bases and J dropped 4; count of bases not matched to a gene: 10. Germline assignment: CDR1 LGHDT and CDR2 YNNKEL (reference sequence). CDR3 nucleotides: TGTGCCAGCAGCCCCTTGTTCGAGGGACTAGCGGGAGCAGATACGCAGTATTTT. Translating gives CASSPLFEGLAGADTQYF.

A few counts support this clone. This chain uses TRBV20-1 with TRBJ1-6, with 10 bases fitting TRBD1. The CDR3 has 18 residues. Germline V gene data show CDR1 as DFQATT and CDR2 as SNEGSKA (reference sequence). Trimming took 3 bases from V and 8 from J; bases not matched to a gene: 16. The CDR3 bases are TGCAGTGCTAGTGCGGGACAGGGGCTTCGTTGGGAATATTCACCCCTCCACTTT. Translation gives CSASAGQGLRWEYSPLHF.

The gene calls are TRBV28 and TRBJ2-7, with TRBD1 as a possible D gene (6 bases). The germline V and J ends were trimmed by 7 bases and 0 bases, with 10 bases remaining between them. This CDR3 is built from 13 residues. Germline loops: CDR1 MDHEN, CDR2 SYDVKM. For the CDR3, the DNA is TGTGCCAGCATAGGGGACAACTCCTACGAGCAGTACTTC. This encodes CASIGDNSYEQYF.

The V call is TRBV19, the J call TRBJ1-6; D might be TRBD1 (5 bases). The CDR3 is 17 residues long. Trimming left V 4 bases short and J 0 bases short, with 13 bases between. Germline CDR1 LNHDA, CDR2 SQIVND (reference sequence). Here the CDR3 DNA reads TGTGCCAGTAGTAAAGGGGTCAGGAGCTCCTATAATTCACCCCTCCACTTT. Encoded protein: CASSKGVRSSYNSPLHF.

The chain uses TRBV7-3 and TRBJ1-2; D is undetermined. The CDR3 loop spans 13 amino acids. Deletions cut 3 bases from V and 8 bases from J, with 13 bases between. Germline CDR1 reads SGHTA; CDR2 reads FQGTGA. CDR3 residues: CASSFGADRGYTF. CDR3 bases: TGTGCCAGCAGCTTCGGAGCAGATCGGGGCTACACCTTC.

This chain uses TRBV28 with TRBJ1-5; maybe TRBD1 (6 bases). Between the trimmed V and J ends, which lost 3 bases and 6 bases, there was a span of 12 bases. This CDR3 spans 14 amino acids. Germline CDR1 reads MDHEN; CDR2 reads SYDVKM. As DNA, the CDR3 is TGTGCCAGCAGTTTCCGAGGGGGGGCTCAGCCCCAGCATTTT. Translated: CASSFRGGAQPQHF.

The chain links TRBV7-8 to TRBJ1-2, with D possibly matching TRBD1 (6 bases). V lost 1 base to trimming and J lost 6 bases, with 15 bases between them. Germline V gives CDR1 SGHVS, CDR2 FQNEAQ. The CDR3 consists of 15 residues. CDR3 in amino acids: CASSLDWDTSHGYTF. DNA for the CDR3: TGTGCCAGCAGCTTAGACTGGGACACCTCCCATGGCTACACCTTC.

This clone occurred once. CDR3 sequence (DNA): TGCAGCGTTGAGAAGACAGGGGGCAATGAGCAGTTCTTC. Its protein product is CSVEKTGGNEQFF. This chain uses TRBV29-1 with TRBJ2-1, with 9 bases fitting TRBD1. There are 13 residues in the CDR3. Looked up from germline, CDR1 is SQVTM and CDR2 is ANQGSEA. After removal of 3 bases from V and 6 bases from J, the junction contained 3 bases not matched to a gene.

V gene TRBV6-6 combines with J gene TRBJ1-1; 7 positions match TRBD1. The CDR3 has 14 residues. The junction had 13 bases not matched to a gene; V was cut back by 4 bases and J by 11 bases. CDR1 and CDR2 from the germline V gene are MNHNY and SVGAGI (reference sequence). The CDR3 DNA reads as TGTGCCAGCAGTTTGTTCGGACAGGCTGGGTTGGCTTTCTTT. This encodes CASSLFGQAGLAFF.

CDR3 residues: CASSLLAANTGELFF. CDR3 nucleotide sequence: TGCGCCAGCAGCTTGCTAGCGGCGAACACCGGGGAGCTGTTTTTT. The chain recombines TRBV5-1 with TRBJ2-2; 7 bases match TRBD2. The CDR3 has 15 amino acids. V was pared by 1 base and J by 0 bases, with 0 bases of the junction left unmatched. Looked up from germline, CDR1 is SGHRS and CDR2 is YFSETQ.

The chain's CDR3 is CASSETGEGNQPQHF. The CDR3 region has the DNA TGTGCCAGCAGTGAGACAGGGGAGGGCAATCAGCCCCAGCATTTT. The chain couples TRBV6-4 to TRBJ1-5; 8 nucleotides match TRBD1. The length of the CDR3 is 15 residues. V lost 3 bases, J lost 2 bases, and 3 bases stayed unmatched. Germline assignment: CDR1 MRHNA and CDR2 SNTAGT.

The J gene is TRBJ1-4, the V gene TRBV5-1; D is unclear. The CDR3 has 15 residues. V lost 0 bases and J lost 7, with 13 bases in between. Per germline, CDR1 SGHRS and CDR2 YFSETQ. The CDR3 is CASSLAGQAGEKLFF. The CDR3 nucleotides read TGCGCCAGCAGCTTGGCCGGGCAGGCGGGTGAAAAACTGTTTTTT.

Concerning this clone itself: The junction does not match germline at one end; this may be a read error. The chain has TRBV6-1 and TRBJ1-6; D call uncertain. Germline CDR1 reads MNHNS; CDR2 reads SASEGT. CDR3 length: 19 residues. CDR3 protein: CASNEYVPLRFARDSPLHF. Written as DNA, the CDR3 is TGTGCCAGCAATGAATATGTGCCTCTAAGATTCGCCCGGGATTCACCCCTCCACTTT.

The sample holds one count of this clone. The chain has TRBV12-3 or TRBV12-4 and TRBJ2-7; possible D gene TRBD1, 6 bases. CDR3 length equals 13 residues. V lost 8 bases and J 1 base, leaving 12 bases between the germline ends. The chain's CDR3 is CASRARGSYEQYF. The DNA of the CDR3 is TGTGCCAGCCGAGCCAGGGGTTCCTACGAGCAGTACTTC.

The rearrangement uses TRBV11-1 and TRBJ1-1; D unclear. The CDR3 totals 14 residues. V was trimmed by 5 bases and J by 0 bases, leaving 10 bases between them. Germline V gives CDR1 SGHAT, CDR2 FQDESV (reference sequence). The CDR3 coding sequence is TGTGCCAGCAGCCTCGGGTACCTGAACACTGAAGCTTTCTTT. Encoded protein: CASSLGYLNTEAFF.